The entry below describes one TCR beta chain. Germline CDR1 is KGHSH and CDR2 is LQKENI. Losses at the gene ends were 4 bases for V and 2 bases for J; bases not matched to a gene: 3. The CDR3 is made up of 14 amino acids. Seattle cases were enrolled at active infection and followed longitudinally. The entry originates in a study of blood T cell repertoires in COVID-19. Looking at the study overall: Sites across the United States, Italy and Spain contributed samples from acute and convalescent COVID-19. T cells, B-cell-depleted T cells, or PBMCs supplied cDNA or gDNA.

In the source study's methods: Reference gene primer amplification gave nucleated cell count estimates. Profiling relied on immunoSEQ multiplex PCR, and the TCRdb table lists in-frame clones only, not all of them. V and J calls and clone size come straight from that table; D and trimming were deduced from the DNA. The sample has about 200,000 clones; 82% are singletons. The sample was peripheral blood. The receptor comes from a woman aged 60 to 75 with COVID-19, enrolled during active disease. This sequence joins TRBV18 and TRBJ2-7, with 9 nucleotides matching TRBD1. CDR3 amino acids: CASSLDRGAYEQYF. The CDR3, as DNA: TGTGCCAGCTCACTTGACAGGGGGGCCTACGAGCAGTACTTC.